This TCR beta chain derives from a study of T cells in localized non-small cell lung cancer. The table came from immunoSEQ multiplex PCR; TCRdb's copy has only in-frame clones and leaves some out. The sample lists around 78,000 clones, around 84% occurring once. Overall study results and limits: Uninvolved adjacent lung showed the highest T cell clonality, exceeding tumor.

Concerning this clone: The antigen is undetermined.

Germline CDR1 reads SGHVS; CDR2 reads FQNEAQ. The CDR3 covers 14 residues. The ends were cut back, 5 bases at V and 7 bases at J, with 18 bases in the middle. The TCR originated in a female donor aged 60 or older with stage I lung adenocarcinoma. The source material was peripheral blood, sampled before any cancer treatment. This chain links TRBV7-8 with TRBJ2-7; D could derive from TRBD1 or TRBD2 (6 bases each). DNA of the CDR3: TGTGCCAGCAGCCCCCGATGGGGGGCCGGGGAGCAGTACTTC. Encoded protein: CASSPRWGAGEQYF.